Listed below are T cell receptor beta chains from one sample, sequenced in a study of regulatory T cells in long-lasting Graves disease. TCRdb re-derived calls from the multiplex PCR reads in MiXCR, one entry per CDR3 protein. The sample has 700,000 or so distinct CDR3 sequences; 30% are singletons. Source: peripheral blood mononuclear cells (PBMCs), taken when the disease was refractory, from a patient treated with antithyroid drugs. Receptors originate from a female donor with Graves disease. The CDR3 runs from the conserved cysteine through the conserved F or W. Where a row states a size, it is once, few, many or the class of an expanded clone; other rows omit it.

abundance: .
len: 16
v_gene: TRBV7-2
CDR3aa: CASSYLSGRRLETQYF

abundance: few
len: 15
v_gene: TRBV24-1
CDR3aa: CATSGVVGGSETQYF

abundance: .
len: 16
v_gene: TRBV15
CDR3aa: CATSRRGLGNNQPQHF

abundance: .
len: 14
v_gene: TRBV15
CDR3aa: CATSRDRGALGYTF

abundance: few
len: 17
v_gene: TRBV6-2/TRBV6-3
CDR3aa: CASRPGTAHRSGNTIYF

abundance: .
len: 13
v_gene: TRBV28
CDR3aa: CASLTGQSWGYTF

abundance: few
len: 16
v_gene: TRBV7-6
CDR3aa: CASRYGTSGNGRELFF

abundance: many
len: 13
v_gene: TRBV6-5
CDR3aa: CASSSDLRETQYF

abundance: once
len: 19
v_gene: TRBV3-1
CDR3aa: CASSQEARTGDRSNQPQHF

abundance: few
len: 15
v_gene: TRBV29-1
CDR3aa: CSVLGLAISYNEQFF